One and the same sample provided the 22 T cell receptor beta chains below, sequenced in a study of siplizumab effects on memory and regulatory T cells. This table comes from immunoSEQ multiplex PCR, and its TCRdb copy is limited to in-frame clones, with some not included. This sample has around 72,000 clones, with around 90% found just once. Specimen: CD8+ T cells sorted from blood. Receptors originate from a human donor in good health.

The CDR3 DNA is TGTGCCAGCACAGGCGGAGTGTTGCAAACCGTAAATGAAAAACTGTTTTTT. This translates into CASTGGVLQTVNEKLFF. The rearrangement joins TRBV2 to TRBJ1-4; D is unresolved. Trimming removed 7 bases at V and 5 bases at J, with 23 bases between. Germline assignment: CDR1 SNHLY and CDR2 FYNNEI. The CDR3 consists of 17 residues.

This CDR3 is CASSVGYRAEQYF. The CDR3 bases are TGTGCCAGCAGCGTAGGGTACAGGGCCGAGCAGTACTTC. The gene calls are TRBV9 and TRBJ2-7; maybe TRBD1 (6 bases). CDR3 length equals 13 residues. V was shortened by 0 bases and J by 6 bases, with 10 bases between the two germline ends. CDR1 and CDR2 from the germline V gene are SGDLS and YYNGEE. The whole variable domain, remainder taken from reference TRBV9 and TRBJ2-7, is DSGVTQTPKHLITATGQRVTLRCSPRSGDLSVYWYQQSLDQGLQFLIQYYNGEERAKGNILERFSAQQFPDLHSELNLSSLELGDSALYFCASSVGYRAEQYFGPGTRLTVT.

This chain uses TRBV4-1 with TRBJ2-3, with a tentative D call TRBD1 (6 bases). V was clipped by 1 base and J by 2 bases, with 16 bases between them. This CDR3 has 17 amino acids. Per the germline V gene, CDR1 is MGHRA and CDR2 is YSYEKL. CDR3 sequence (DNA): TGCGCCAGCAGCCAAGGTGTCGGACAGTCCCTCACAGATACGCAGTATTTT. This gives the protein CASSQGVGQSLTDTQYF.

This chain links TRBV27 with TRBJ2-3; TRBD2 aligns across 10 bases. V shed 8 bases, J shed 2 bases, and the junction held 7 bases outside the gene matches. Germline V gene sequence: CDR1 MNHEY, CDR2 SMNVEV (reference sequence). The CDR3 runs 15 residues. Here the CDR3 DNA reads TGTGCCAGCGGGCTACTAGCGGGGCCCACAGATACGCAGTATTTT. Translating it yields CASGLLAGPTDTQYF.

The chain recombines TRBV27 with TRBJ2-5; D may correspond to TRBD1 or TRBD2 (5 bases each). V lost 4 bases to trimming and J lost 5 bases, with 17 bases between them. The CDR3 sequence is 15 residues long. Germline CDR1 MNHEY, CDR2 SMNVEV (reference sequence). The CDR3 loop is CASSSTGTEGETQYF. Here the CDR3 DNA reads TGTGCCAGCAGTTCTACCGGGACGGAAGGGGAGACCCAGTACTTC.

This chain connects TRBV29-1 to TRBJ2-1; D perhaps matches TRBD1 (5 bases). V lost 5 bases and J lost 6, with 8 bases in between. The CDR3 is 11 residues long. In germline, CDR1 is SQVTM, CDR2 ANQGSEA. DNA for the CDR3: TGCAGCGTTCCCAGGGTCAATGAGCAGTTCTTC. This translates into CSVPRVNEQFF.

This chain uses TRBV6-6 with TRBJ1-2; D remains unclear. V was trimmed by 10 bases and J by 5 bases, leaving 17 bases between them. The CDR3 sequence is 13 residues long. Per the germline V gene, CDR1 is MNHNY and CDR2 is SVGAGI (reference sequence). The DNA of the CDR3 is TGTGCCACCAAGGAGGGTAGAAATTATGGCTACACCTTC. This sequence encodes CATKEGRNYGYTF.

This clone was seen once. CDR3 DNA sequence: TGTGCCAGCAGCACACCTCCCGGCTGTGGTTTCTTT. Translated: CASSTPPGCGFF. The genes are TRBV7-4 and TRBJ1-1, with D hard to call. Germline CDR1 SGHVT, CDR2 SQSDAQ. The CDR3 sequence is 12 residues long. With 5 bases removed from V and 13 bases from J, the gap between germline ends came to 17 bases. The full variable domain, with the rest looked up from reference TRBV7-4 and TRBJ1-1, is GAGVSQSPRYKVAKRGRDVALRCDSISGHVTLYWYRQTLGQGSEVLTYSQSDAQRDKSGRPSGRFSAERPERSVSTLKIQRTEQGDSAVYLCASSTPPGCGFFGQGTRLTVV.

The V and J genes are TRBV6-4 and TRBJ2-1; 11 bases are a match to TRBD2. Trimming cost V 7 bases and J 8 bases; bases outside gene matches: 13. The germline V gene encodes CDR1 MRHNA and CDR2 SNTAGT. CDR3 length: 16 residues. CDR3 bases: TGTGCCAGCATGTCTTCTAGCGGGGGGTCCTTGGATGAGCAGTTCTTC. This translates into CASMSSSGGSLDEQFF.

This chain connects TRBV11-2 to TRBJ1-2; D possibly corresponds to TRBD1 (6 bases). V was clipped by 4 bases and J by 4 bases, with 16 bases between them. Per the germline V gene, CDR1 is SGHAT and CDR2 is FQNNGV. This CDR3 is 15 amino acids long. Here the CDR3 reads CASSSQGGGGYGYTF. The CDR3 coding sequence is TGTGCCAGCAGCTCGCAAGGGGGGGGCGGCTATGGCTACACCTTC.

The chain links TRBV9 to TRBJ2-2, with TRBD2 matching 11 bases. This CDR3 region has 16 residues. V lost 3 bases to trimming and J lost 6 bases; unmatched junction nucleotides: 7. Germline CDR1 is SGDLS and CDR2 is YYNGEE. The chain's CDR3 is CASSATSGITAGELFF. DNA of the CDR3: TGTGCCAGCAGCGCGACTAGCGGGATTACCGCCGGGGAGCTGTTTTTT.

V usage is TRBV27 and J usage is TRBJ2-7; 8 bases agree with TRBD2. Trimming took 5 bases from V and 3 from J; bases not matched to a gene: 12. The CDR3 is made up of 16 amino acids. Looked up from germline, CDR1 is MNHEY and CDR2 is SMNVEV (reference sequence). For the CDR3, the DNA is TGTGCCAGCAGTCCCTCGTGGAGCGGGAGCATCTACGAGCAGTACTTC. It translates to CASSPSWSGSIYEQYF.

The chain has TRBV15 and TRBJ1-2; D might be TRBD1 (5 bases). V was pared by 3 bases and J by 6 bases, with 14 bases between. The CDR3 length is 14 residues. Germline CDR1 LNHNV, CDR2 YYDKDF (reference sequence). The CDR3, as DNA: TGTGCCACCAGCAGTCTCGGGGGGTTCAATGGCTACACCTTC. It encodes CATSSLGGFNGYTF.

V usage is TRBV6-5 and J usage is TRBJ2-2; 9 nucleotides align to TRBD2. This CDR3 has 15 amino acids. Trimming cost V 2 bases and J 6 bases; bases outside gene matches: 4. Germline CDR1 and CDR2: MNHEY and SVGAGI. The CDR3 DNA is TGTGCCAGCAGTTACGTAGCGGGAGTGGCCGGGGAGCTGTTTTTT. Protein: CASSYVAGVAGELFF.

This clone has just one count. This chain connects TRBV5-4 to TRBJ1-2; D may be TRBD1 (6 bases). Looked up from germline, CDR1 is SGHNT and CDR2 is YYREEE (reference sequence). V dropped 4 bases and J dropped 3 bases, with 16 bases sitting between them. CDR3 size: 15 residues. The CDR3 DNA sequence: TGTGCCAGCAGCGAATCCGGGACACCTTACTATGGCTACACCTTC. Protein product: CASSESGTPYYGYTF.

The chain carries TRBV2 and TRBJ2-1, with 9 bases matching TRBD2. Germline V gives CDR1 SNHLY, CDR2 FYNNEI. V was clipped by 4 bases and J by 8 bases; unmatched bases: 3. The length of the CDR3 is 13 residues. This CDR3 is CASSGLAEHEQFF. The CDR3 coding sequence is TGTGCCAGCAGTGGACTAGCGGAGCATGAGCAGTTCTTC. The full variable domain, its missing parts supplied by reference TRBV2 and TRBJ2-1, is EPEVTQTPSHQVTQMGQEVILRCVPISNHLYFYWYRQILGQKVEFLVSFYNNEISEKSEIFDDQFSVERPDGSNFTLKIRSTKLEDSAMYFCASSGLAEHEQFFGPGTRLTVL.

The rearrangement uses TRBV6-1 and TRBJ1-4; D call uncertain. The CDR3 is made up of 15 amino acids. V shed 5 bases and J shed 0 bases, with 10 bases lying between them. CDR1 is MNHNS, CDR2 SASEGT, per germline. In nucleotides, the CDR3 is TGTGCCAGCAGTACAGAGCTTGCAACTAATGAAAAACTGTTTTTT. It encodes CASSTELATNEKLFF.

V usage is TRBV29-1 and J usage is TRBJ2-1; D call uncertain. Germline CDR1 SQVTM, CDR2 ANQGSEA. V gave up 4 bases and J gave up 5 bases, with 15 bases separating them. The length of the CDR3 is 14 residues. The CDR3 loop reads CSVVLAGLHNEQFF. CDR3 sequence (DNA): TGCAGCGTTGTATTGGCTGGCTTACACAATGAGCAGTTCTTC.

The rearrangement joins TRBV6-5 to TRBJ2-1; 10 bases agree with TRBD2. The CDR3 length is 16 residues. Per the germline V gene, CDR1 is MNHEY and CDR2 is SVGAGI. Trimming removed 3 bases from V and 4 bases from J; junction bases left unmatched: 6. The CDR3 DNA reads TGTGCCAGCAGTTATCTAGCGGGAGAAGCATACAATGAGCAGTTCTTC. This translates into CASSYLAGEAYNEQFF.

This chain connects TRBV12-2 to TRBJ2-3; the D call of TRBD2 is as the table states it, not checked on the DNA. TRBV12-2 is shown as a pseudogene. The length of the CDR3 is 18 residues. The CDR3 coding sequence is TGTGCAAGTCGCTTAGCCCCGTTGGGGGGAGCGACGACAGATACGCAGTATTTT. Translating gives CASRLAPLGGATTDTQYF.

V usage is TRBV27 and J usage is TRBJ2-7, with a possible D match to TRBD2 (6 bases). The ends were cut back, 2 bases at V and 6 bases at J, with 14 bases in the middle. Per the germline V gene, CDR1 is MNHEY and CDR2 is SMNVEV (reference sequence). This CDR3 region has 14 residues. In DNA form, the CDR3 reads TGTGCCAGCAGTTTAGCGGGGCCCCTAGGCGAGCAGTACTTC. It encodes CASSLAGPLGEQYF.

The chain combines TRBV2 with TRBJ2-7; 7 nucleotides align to TRBD2. Germline CDR1 reads SNHLY; CDR2 reads FYNNEI. The CDR3 covers 12 residues. The CDR3 spells CASEGGSWEQYF. The CDR3 coding sequence is TGTGCGAGTGAGGGCGGGAGTTGGGAGCAGTACTTC.